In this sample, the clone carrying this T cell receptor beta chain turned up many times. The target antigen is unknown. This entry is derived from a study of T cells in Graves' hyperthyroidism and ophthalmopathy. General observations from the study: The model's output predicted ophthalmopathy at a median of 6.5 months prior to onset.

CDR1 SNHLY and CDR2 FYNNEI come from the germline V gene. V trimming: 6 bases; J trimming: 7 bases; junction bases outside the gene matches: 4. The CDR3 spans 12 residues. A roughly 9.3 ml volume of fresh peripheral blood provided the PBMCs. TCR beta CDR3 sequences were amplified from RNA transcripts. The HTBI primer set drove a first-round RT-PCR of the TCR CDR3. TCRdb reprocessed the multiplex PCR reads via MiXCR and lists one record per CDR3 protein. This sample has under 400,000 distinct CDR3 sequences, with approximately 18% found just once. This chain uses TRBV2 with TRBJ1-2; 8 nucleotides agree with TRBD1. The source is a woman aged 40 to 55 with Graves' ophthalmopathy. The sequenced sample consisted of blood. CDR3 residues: CASRRTGSGYTF. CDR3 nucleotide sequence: TGTGCCAGCAGAAGGACAGGGTCTGGCTACACCTTC.